Following are 29 T cell receptor beta chains from one sample sequenced in a study of regulatory T cells in long-lasting Graves disease. iRepertoire HTBI primers and Arm-PCR of CDR3 regions built TCR beta libraries. From the multiplex PCR reads, TCRdb called clonotypes with MiXCR, one entry per CDR3 protein. The sample gives under 800,000 distinct CDR3 sequences, roughly 16% of which show up once; 15% to 20% is in the top ten. Noted time point: newly diagnosed GD, antithyroid drugs for less than 3 months. From RNA extracted from PBMCs, the TCR library was made. The same data also contributed to another study, on T cells in Graves' hyperthyroidism and ophthalmopathy.

Sequencing was performed on peripheral blood mononuclear cells (PBMCs), taken at new diagnosis, from a patient treated with antithyroid drugs. All receptors derive from a woman in her twenties or thirties with Graves disease.

The count of this clonotype is one. This sequence joins TRBV30 and TRBJ2-1, with D perhaps TRBD1 or TRBD2 (5 bases each). From germline, CDR1 is GTSNPN and CDR2 SVGIG (reference sequence). V was clipped by 4 bases and J by 0 bases, with 10 bases between them. The CDR3 totals 14 residues. DNA of the CDR3: TGTGCCTGGACTCCCGGGACCTCCTACAATGAGCAGTTCTTC. Protein: CAWTPGTSYNEQFF.

This clonotype appeared many times. This sequence joins TRBV18 and TRBJ2-7, with D maybe TRBD2 (5 bases). The V end was cut by 3 bases, the J end by 0 bases, with 9 bases between. The CDR3 length is 14 residues. Germline V gene lookup returns CDR1 KGHSH and CDR2 LQKENI. CDR3 coding DNA: TGTGCCAGCTCACCGAATAGCGCCTCCTACGAGCAGTACTTC. It is translated as CASSPNSASYEQYF.

This chain links TRBV3-1 with TRBJ2-1, with TRBD1 identical over 9 bases. CDR3 size: 13 residues. The V and J ends lost 6 bases and 4 bases, in that order; junction bases with no gene match: 1. CDR1 is LGHDT, CDR2 YNNKEL, per germline (reference sequence). The CDR3 is CASRTGGYNEQFF. CDR3 sequence (DNA): TGTGCCAGCAGGACAGGGGGTTACAATGAGCAGTTCTTC.

This clonotype appeared many times. The genes are TRBV7-2 and TRBJ2-3, with 13 nucleotides matching TRBD2. V lost 4 bases, J lost 6 bases, and 7 bases stayed unmatched. The CDR3 spans 16 residues. Germline V gene lookup returns CDR1 SGHTA and CDR2 FQGNSA. CDR3 DNA sequence: TGTGCCAGCAGCTCTCGGACTAGCGGGAGCCTCGATACGCAGTATTTT. It yields the protein CASSSRTSGSLDTQYF.

About this clonotype: This may stem from a read error, because a much larger clone lies one nucleotide away. The chain couples TRBV12-3 or TRBV12-4 to TRBJ1-3; D unresolved. The length of the CDR3 is 14 residues. Between the trimmed V and J ends, which lost 6 bases and 4 bases, there was a span of 13 bases. The CDR3 region is CASRFSYQGNTIYF. CDR3 bases: TGTGCCAGCAGATTCTCCTATCAGGGAAACACCATATATTTT.

The CDR3 sequence is CATSRDRDKAGQPQHF. Here the CDR3 DNA reads TGTGCCACCAGCAGGGACCGGGACAAGGCAGGTCAGCCCCAGCATTTT. V gene TRBV15 combines with J gene TRBJ1-5, with a possible D match to TRBD1 (6 bases). There are 16 residues in the CDR3. The germline gives CDR1 LNHNV, CDR2 YYDKDF (reference sequence). Trimming pared 3 bases from V and 6 bases from J, leaving 18 bases between.

This clonotype was seen many times. The chain links TRBV27 to TRBJ2-3; no clear D. The V gene's germline CDR1 is MNHEY and CDR2 SMNVEV (reference sequence). Trimming took 5 bases from V and 6 from J, leaving 9 bases between them. The CDR3 has 12 residues. The CDR3 loop reads CASSHPPDTQYF. Written as DNA, the CDR3 is TGTGCCAGCAGTCACCCGCCCGATACGCAGTATTTT.

The chain joins TRBV28 to TRBJ2-7, with TRBD2 matching 8 bases. J gave up 5 bases and V 5 bases, and 11 bases lay outside the gene matches. CDR1 and CDR2 (germline): MDHEN, SYDVKM. The CDR3 runs 15 residues. The CDR3 DNA is TGTGCCAGCAGTGATTGGGCGGGAGGAACTCACGAGCAGTACTTC. Its translation is CASSDWAGGTHEQYF.

This chain links TRBV5-8 with TRBJ1-5; D remains ambiguous. V was trimmed by 0 bases and J by 0 bases, leaving 7 bases between them. This CDR3 region has 15 residues. The germline gives CDR1 SGHTS, CDR2 YDEGEE. This CDR3 is CASSLAEYSNQPQHF. The CDR3 coding sequence is TGTGCCAGCAGCTTGGCGGAGTATAGCAATCAGCCCCAGCATTTT. The full variable domain, in which reference TRBV5-8 and TRBJ1-5 provide the parts outside the CDR3, is EAGVTQSPTHLIKTRGQQATLRCSPISGHTSVYWYQQALGLGLQFLLWYDEGEERNRGNFPPRFSGRQFPNYSSELNVNALELEDSALYLCASSLAEYSNQPQHFGDGTRLSIL.

A single count supports this clonotype. Since a much larger clone is just one base distant, this may be a read error. The chain has TRBV6-1 and TRBJ2-7; TRBD1 agrees at 9 bases. The CDR3 spans 15 residues. V lost 5 bases and J lost 7; bases outside the gene matches: 12. The germline V gene encodes CDR1 MNHNS and CDR2 SASEGT. In DNA, the CDR3 is TGTGCCAGCAGTACCCCCAGGACAGGGGTGAATGAGCAGTACTTC. Translation: CASSTPRTGVNEQYF.

This clonotype was picked up a small number of times. The chain employs TRBV10-3 and TRBJ2-1; D possibly corresponds to TRBD2 (6 bases). V lost 4 bases and J 4 bases, leaving 17 bases between the germline ends. The CDR3 sequence is 16 residues long. Germline CDR1 is ENHRY and CDR2 is SYGVKD. CDR3: CAISGYTAGDYNEQFF. Written as DNA, the CDR3 is TGTGCCATCAGTGGTTACACAGCGGGCGATTACAATGAGCAGTTCTTC.

CDR3 sequence (DNA): TGTGCCAGCAGCGCACAAGCGGGGGGGGACACAGATACGCAGTATTTT. Translation gives CASSAQAGGDTDTQYF. This chain uses TRBV9 with TRBJ2-3, with TRBD2 identical over 10 bases. Trimming cost V 3 bases and J 2 bases; bases outside gene matches: 6. This CDR3 contains 16 residues. The germline CDR1 and CDR2 sequences are SGDLS and YYNGEE.

The sample holds a few counts of this clonotype. CDR3 coding DNA: TGTGCCAGCAGTCTGAGAGGACTAGTATACAATGAGCAGTTCTTC. This encodes CASSLRGLVYNEQFF. V and J are TRBV27 and TRBJ2-1; the match to TRBD2 covers 7 bases. Losses at the gene ends were 5 bases for V and 4 bases for J; bases not matched to a gene: 8. CDR1 is MNHEY, CDR2 SMNVEV, per germline (reference sequence). The CDR3 runs 15 residues.

This clonotype was counted only a few times. The chain recombines TRBV29-1 with TRBJ2-7; D is unresolved. Per germline, CDR1 SQVTM and CDR2 ANQGSEA. The ends were cut back, 5 bases at V and 2 bases at J, with 16 bases in the middle. CDR3 length: 14 amino acids. CDR3 sequence: CSVRYLDDPYEQYF. CDR3 sequence (DNA): TGCAGCGTTAGATATTTGGACGACCCCTACGAGCAGTACTTC.

Only a few counts were recorded for this clonotype. The V call is TRBV20-1, the J call TRBJ2-2; perhaps D is TRBD1 or TRBD2 (5 bases each). Trimming removed 4 bases at V and 4 bases at J, with 16 bases between. CDR1 is DFQATT, CDR2 SNEGSKA, per germline (reference sequence). The CDR3 sequence is 15 residues long. CDR3 sequence reads: CSATLWGTGTGELFF. The CDR3 nucleotides are TGCAGTGCTACCTTGTGGGGGACGGGCACCGGGGAGCTGTTTTTT.

This clonotype came up many times. The chain links TRBV6-4 to TRBJ2-5; 7 bases match TRBD2. The CDR3 is 14 residues long. Germline loops: CDR1 MRHNA, CDR2 SNTAGT. J gave up 4 bases and V 5 bases, and 7 bases lay outside the gene matches. The CDR3 region is CASSRTRTRETQYF. In DNA form, the CDR3 reads TGTGCCAGCAGTCGGACTAGAACTAGAGAGACCCAGTACTTC.

There are many counts of this clonotype. The chain has TRBV27 and TRBJ2-1; TRBD1 matches at 10 bases. This CDR3 contains 16 residues. The germline CDR1 and CDR2 sequences are MNHEY and SMNVEV (reference sequence). The J segment lost 5 bases and the V segment lost 8 bases, leaving 12 bases of the junction unmatched. The CDR3 DNA is TGTGCCAGCCACCCAGGGACAGGGGCGGGGGACAATGAGCAGTTCTTC. It yields the protein CASHPGTGAGDNEQFF.

This clonotype was observed many times. The V and J genes are TRBV28 and TRBJ2-2; perhaps TRBD1 as D (6 bases). V gave up 5 bases and J gave up 5 bases, with 18 bases separating them. The CDR3 contains 16 residues. Germline V gives CDR1 MDHEN, CDR2 SYDVKM. CDR3 sequence: CASSLPRDTLTGELFF. Here the CDR3 DNA reads TGTGCCAGCAGTCTGCCCCGGGACACCTTAACCGGGGAGCTGTTTTTT.

This clonotype has ten or more counts. The rearrangement uses TRBV29-1 and TRBJ2-1, with 9 nucleotides matching TRBD2. V was clipped by 3 bases and J by 7 bases; unmatched bases: 13. The CDR3 runs 16 residues. CDR1 is SQVTM and CDR2 is ANQGSEA in the germline V gene. Here the CDR3 reads CSVEIGSSGRSNEQFF. The CDR3 DNA reads as TGCAGCGTTGAGATTGGTAGCAGCGGGAGGTCGAATGAGCAGTTCTTC.

This chain links TRBV20-1 with TRBJ1-1; no firm D call. The germline gives CDR1 DFQATT, CDR2 SNEGSKA (reference sequence). This CDR3 spans 11 amino acids. Here the CDR3 DNA reads TGCAGCGGTAATAAGAACACTGAAGCTTTCTTT. This translates into CSGNKNTEAFF.

This clonotype has only a few counts. The chain combines TRBV7-9 with TRBJ1-3; 7 bases match TRBD1. Per germline, CDR1 SEHNR and CDR2 FQNEAQ (reference sequence). V shed 5 bases and J 4 bases; nucleotides not matched to a gene: 5. This CDR3 contains 14 residues. The CDR3 is CASSETGRGNTIYF. The CDR3 DNA sequence: TGTGCCAGCAGCGAGACAGGGAGGGGAAACACCATATATTTT.

V and J are TRBV20-1 and TRBJ2-3, with D possibly TRBD2 on 6 matching bases. The V gene lost 3 bases and the J gene lost 5 bases, with 15 bases spanning the gap. Germline-derived CDR1 and CDR2 are DFQATT and SNEGSKA (reference sequence). This CDR3 is built from 14 residues. CDR3 DNA: TGCAGTGCTAGTAGGGATAGGGGAGGAGATACGCAGTATTTT. Its translation is CSASRDRGGDTQYF.

This clonotype came up many times. The chain links TRBV27 to TRBJ2-1; 9 bases fit TRBD2. The CDR3 is 15 residues long. V lost 2 bases to trimming and J lost 7 bases; unmatched junction nucleotides: 6. Per germline, CDR1 MNHEY and CDR2 SMNVEV (reference sequence). CDR3 region: CASSLAGGPRNEQFF. CDR3 sequence (DNA): TGTGCCAGCAGTTTAGCGGGAGGGCCACGTAATGAGCAGTTCTTC.

This chain uses TRBV25-1 with TRBJ2-4, with D possibly called TRBD1 or TRBD2 (5 bases each). The germline CDR1 and CDR2 sequences are MGHDK and SYGVNS. CDR3 length: 17 amino acids. V was pared by 5 bases and J by 8 bases, with 25 bases between. The CDR3 here is CASSKAGTGAIGDIQYF. CDR3 DNA sequence: TGTGCCAGCAGTAAAGCTGGAACCGGGGCCATAGGAGACATTCAGTACTTC. Variable domain in full (rest from reference TRBV25-1 and TRBJ2-4): EADIYQTPRYLVIGTGKKITLECSQTMGHDKMYWYQQDPGMELHLIHYSYGVNSTEKGDLSSESTVSRIRTEHFPLTLESARPSHTSQYLCASSKAGTGAIGDIQYFGAGTRLSVL.

This clonotype showed up just once. The chain couples TRBV7-8 to TRBJ1-6; the D is unclear. Trimming cost V 3 bases and J 1 base, with 7 bases left between them. CDR1 is SGHVS and CDR2 is FQNEAQ in the germline V gene. This CDR3 region has 15 residues. CDR3 DNA: TGTGCCAGCAGCTTTTTAGGGTCCTATAATTCACCCCTCCACTTT. Translated: CASSFLGSYNSPLHF.

This clonotype was counted at least ten times. This rearrangement joins TRBV2 to TRBJ2-1; no clear D. CDR1 is SNHLY, CDR2 FYNNEI, per germline. The ends were cut back, 8 bases at V and 10 bases at J, with 18 bases in the middle. CDR3 size: 13 residues. CDR3 in amino acids: CASLSPLEREQFF. The DNA for the CDR3 is TGTGCCAGCCTAAGCCCCCTAGAGCGCGAGCAGTTCTTC.

This clonotype occurred a few times. The chain couples TRBV2 to TRBJ2-1; 11 bases are a match to TRBD2. The CDR3 covers 18 residues. CDR1 and CDR2 from the germline V gene are SNHLY and FYNNEI. Trimming took 3 bases from V and 1 from J; bases not matched to a gene: 8. The CDR3 DNA is TGTGCCAGCAGTGATTTTAGCGGGAGGGCCCGTTCCTACAATGAGCAGTTCTTC. It translates to CASSDFSGRARSYNEQFF.

This clonotype has just a few counts. The rearrangement uses TRBV27 and TRBJ2-7, with a weak D call TRBD2 (5 bases). Trimming took 6 bases from V and 0 from J, leaving 15 bases between them. The CDR3 spans 15 residues. CDR1 is MNHEY, CDR2 SMNVEV, per germline (reference sequence). CDR3 DNA sequence: TGTGCCAGCAGGGAGCGGCCTATTGGCTCCTACGAGCAGTACTTC. Translated: CASRERPIGSYEQYF.

The chain uses TRBV5-1 and TRBJ2-1; D not certain. In germline, CDR1 is SGHRS, CDR2 YFSETQ. The CDR3 loop spans 14 amino acids. V lost 4 bases to trimming and J lost 6 bases, with 14 bases between them. In nucleotides, the CDR3 is TGCGCCAGCAGCCCGGGCCTACTGGCCAATGAGCAGTTCTTC. As protein: CASSPGLLANEQFF. Together with reference TRBV5-1 and TRBJ2-1, the CDR3 gives the full variable domain: KAGVTQTPRYLIKTRGQQVTLSCSPISGHRSVSWYQQTPGQGLQFLFEYFSETQRNKGNFPGRFSGRQFSNSRSEMNVSTLELGDSALYLCASSPGLLANEQFFGPGTRLTVL.